These 11 T cell receptor beta chains were all obtained from the same sample, sequenced in a study of blood T cell repertoires in COVID-19. The protocol was immunoSEQ multiplex PCR, while the TCRdb copy is restricted to in-frame clones and leaves out a portion. The sample contains some 70,000 clones, roughly 89% of which appear only once. Sequences were obtained from peripheral blood. These receptors were taken from a man aged 55 to 70 with acute or convalescent COVID-19.

The V call is TRBV19, the J call TRBJ1-1; unclear D gene. The CDR3 has 15 residues. The V end was cut by 6 bases, the J end by 2 bases, with 16 bases between. CDR1 and CDR2 from the germline V gene are LNHDA and SQIVND (reference sequence). The CDR3 DNA reads TGTGCCAGTAGAACTACGGCCCGGAGAAACACTGAAGCTTTCTTT. Translated: CASRTTARRNTEAFF. Supplemented by reference TRBV19 and TRBJ1-1, the full variable domain reads DGGITQSPKYLFRKEGQNVTLSCEQNLNHDAMYWYRQDPGQGLRLIYYSQIVNDFQKGDIAEGYSVSREKKESFPLTVTSAQKNPTAFYLCASRTTARRNTEAFFGQGTRLTVV.

This chain links TRBV28 with TRBJ2-7; maybe TRBD1 (5 bases). The CDR3 is 15 residues long. Deletions cut 4 bases from V and 1 base from J, with 14 bases between. Germline V lookup: CDR1 MDHEN, CDR2 SYDVKM. Here the CDR3 reads CASSSVDKRSYEQYF. The CDR3 nucleotides are TGTGCCAGCAGTTCGGTGGACAAGCGTTCCTACGAGCAGTACTTC.

This clone occurred a few times. This sequence joins TRBV5-6 and TRBJ1-5; D is unresolved. The V and J ends lost 3 bases and 1 base respectively, with 8 bases between them. CDR3 size: 14 residues. From germline, CDR1 is SGHDT and CDR2 YYEEEE. The CDR3 nucleotides read TGTGCCAGCAGCTGGTGGGAGAGCAATCAGCCCCAGCATTTT. Translation: CASSWWESNQPQHF.

This clone came up once. The rearrangement joins TRBV5-1 to TRBJ2-5; 10 nucleotides align to TRBD2. From germline, CDR1 is SGHRS and CDR2 YFSETQ. Unmatched junction bases numbered 5, after V lost 2 bases and J lost 4 bases. This CDR3 is built from 15 residues. For the CDR3, the DNA is TGCGCCAGCAGCTTAAGCGGGGGGGGAGTAGAGACCCAGTACTTC. This encodes CASSLSGGGVETQYF.

The chain recombines TRBV11-3 with TRBJ2-3; TRBD2 matches 7 bases. Germline V gene sequence: CDR1 SGHNT, CDR2 YENEEA. V lost 0 bases to trimming and J lost 4 bases; unmatched junction nucleotides: 10. The CDR3 sequence is 17 residues long. The CDR3 DNA reads as TGTGCCAGCAGCTTAGACTCGAGGCGTGGGGGGGCAGATACGCAGTATTTT. The encoded protein is CASSLDSRRGGADTQYF.

The J gene is TRBJ1-2, the V gene TRBV7-2; D gene uncertain. V was pared by 3 bases and J by 5 bases, with 4 bases between. Germline lookup yields CDR1 SGHTA and CDR2 FQGNSA. The CDR3 runs 11 residues. CDR3 amino acids: CASSFNYGYTF. Here the CDR3 DNA reads TGTGCCAGCAGCTTTAATTATGGCTACACCTTC.

In this sample, this clone turned up once. This sequence joins TRBV14 and TRBJ1-2; TRBD1 aligns across 7 bases. The CDR3 consists of 13 residues. Germline CDR1 is SGHDN and CDR2 is FVKESK. The ends lost 4 bases at V and 7 bases at J; junction bases unmatched: 6. The DNA for the CDR3 is TGTGCCAGCAGCCGTGACAGGGCTGGTGGCTACACCTTC. This translates into CASSRDRAGGYTF.

The chain combines TRBV3-1 (or the pseudogene TRBV3-2) with TRBJ2-1; 7 nucleotides line up with TRBD2. Trimming took 3 bases from V and 2 from J; bases not matched to a gene: 4. This CDR3 is built from 15 residues. The V gene's germline CDR1 is LGHDT and CDR2 YNNKEL (reference sequence). The DNA for the CDR3 is TGTGCCAGCAGCCAGGGCGGGGGAACCTACAATGAGCAGTTCTTC. Its translation is CASSQGGGTYNEQFF.

V gene TRBV1 combines with J gene TRBJ2-5; the table's D gene call, TRBD2, was not cross checked with the DNA. TRBV1 is a known pseudogene. The CDR3 spans 14 residues. The CDR3 coding sequence is TGCACCAGCAGCCAACGGGAGGGCAGGGAGACCCAGTACTTC. It specifies CTSSQREGRETQYF.

The rearrangement links TRBV3-1 (or the pseudogene TRBV3-2) to TRBJ1-1; TRBD1 aligns across 9 bases. From germline, CDR1 is LGHDT and CDR2 YNNKEL (reference sequence). The V segment lost 4 bases and the J segment 3 bases; nucleotides outside the gene matches: 3. This CDR3 region has 14 residues. CDR3 nucleotides: TGTGCCAGCAGCCGGGGACAGGGCGACACTGAAGCTTTCTTT. Amino acids: CASSRGQGDTEAFF.

The count of this clone is one. The chain has TRBV10-3 and TRBJ1-5, with D perhaps TRBD1 (6 bases). V shed 6 bases and J shed 3 bases, with 9 bases lying between them. Germline loops: CDR1 ENHRY, CDR2 SYGVKD. The CDR3 sequence is 13 residues long. CDR3 nucleotides: TGTGCCATCAGCGGACAGTACAATCAGCCCCAGCATTTT. Residues: CAISGQYNQPQHF.